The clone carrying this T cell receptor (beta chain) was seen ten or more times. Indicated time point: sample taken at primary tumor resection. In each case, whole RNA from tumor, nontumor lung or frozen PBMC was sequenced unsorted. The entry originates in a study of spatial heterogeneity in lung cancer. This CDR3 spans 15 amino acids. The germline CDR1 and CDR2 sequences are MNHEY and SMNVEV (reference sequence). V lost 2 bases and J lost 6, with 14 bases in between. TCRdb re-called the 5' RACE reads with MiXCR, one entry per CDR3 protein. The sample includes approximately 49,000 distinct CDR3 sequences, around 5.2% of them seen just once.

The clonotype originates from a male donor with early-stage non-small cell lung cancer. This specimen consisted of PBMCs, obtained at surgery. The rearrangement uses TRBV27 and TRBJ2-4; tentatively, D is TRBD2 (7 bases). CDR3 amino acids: CASSLGGGEGNIQYF. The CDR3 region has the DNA TGTGCCAGCAGTTTAGGGGGGGGCGAGGGAAACATTCAGTACTTC.